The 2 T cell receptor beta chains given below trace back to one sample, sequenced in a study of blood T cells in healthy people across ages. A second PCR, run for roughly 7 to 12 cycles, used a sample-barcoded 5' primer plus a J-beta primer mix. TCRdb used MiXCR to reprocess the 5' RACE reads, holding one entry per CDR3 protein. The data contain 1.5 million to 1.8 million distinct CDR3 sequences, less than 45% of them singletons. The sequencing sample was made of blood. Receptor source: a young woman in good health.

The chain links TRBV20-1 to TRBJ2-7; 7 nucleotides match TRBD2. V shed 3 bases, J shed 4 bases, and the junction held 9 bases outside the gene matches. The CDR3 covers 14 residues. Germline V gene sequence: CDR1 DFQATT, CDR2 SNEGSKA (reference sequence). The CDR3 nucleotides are TGCAGTGCTAGTTTGGCGGGAGTGTTATACGAGCAGTACTTC. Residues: CSASLAGVLYEQYF.

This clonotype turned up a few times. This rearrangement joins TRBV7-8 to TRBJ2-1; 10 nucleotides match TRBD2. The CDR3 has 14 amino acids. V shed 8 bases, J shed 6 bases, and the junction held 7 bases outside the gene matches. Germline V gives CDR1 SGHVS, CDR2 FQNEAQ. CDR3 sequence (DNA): TGTGCCAGCCAAGCGGGGGGGCTCTCCAATGAGCAGTTCTTC. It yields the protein CASQAGGLSNEQFF.